The next 7 T cell receptor beta chains were all read from a single sample in a study of ipilimumab plus nivolumab after autologous stem cell transplantation. Libraries were prepared by immunoSEQ multiplex PCR; TCRdb keeps only in-frame clonotypes and omits some of them. The sample has about 83,000 clones; around 80% are singletons. The specimen was PBMCs, collected in a trial of ipilimumab plus nivolumab as post-transplant consolidation. The receptors here all came from a male donor with diffuse large B-cell lymphoma.

This rearrangement joins TRBV5-1 to TRBJ2-7; tentative D call: TRBD2 (6 bases). The CDR3 sequence is 15 residues long. Trimming took 7 bases from V and 2 from J, leaving 19 bases between them. CDR1 SGHRS and CDR2 YFSETQ come from the germline V gene. This CDR3 reads CASAGGLSLTYEQYF. DNA for the CDR3: TGCGCCAGCGCTGGGGGACTGAGTTTAACCTACGAGCAGTACTTC.

The rearrangement links TRBV7-2 to TRBJ1-1, with 8 bases fitting TRBD1. This CDR3 comprises 17 residues. Germline V gene data show CDR1 as SGHTA and CDR2 as FQGNSA. J was trimmed by 0 bases and V by 1 base; bases with no gene match: 7. The CDR3 DNA is TGTGCCAGCAGCTTAGTTGCAGGGGGCATGGTGAACACTGAAGCTTTCTTT. Translation gives CASSLVAGGMVNTEAFF.

The rearrangement joins TRBV18 to TRBJ1-4; 7 bases align to TRBD1. The germline V gene has CDR1 KGHSH and CDR2 LQKENI. This CDR3 region has 15 residues. The trim removed 3 bases at V and 7 bases at J, leaving 8 bases unmatched. The CDR3 loop is CASSPTPAGGEKLFF. For the CDR3, the DNA is TGTGCCAGCTCACCCACTCCGGCAGGGGGTGAAAAACTGTTTTTT.

The rearrangement joins TRBV4-1 to TRBJ2-1; D might be TRBD1 or TRBD2, each matching 5 bases. Germline V gives CDR1 MGHRA, CDR2 YSYEKL. The CDR3 runs to 16 residues. V lost 4 bases and J lost 4, with 17 bases in between. CDR3 in amino acids: CASSPHSGRNYNEQFF. CDR3 nucleotides: TGCGCCAGCAGCCCTCATTCGGGGCGGAATTACAATGAGCAGTTCTTC.

This clone showed up just a few times. J is TRBJ1-1 and V is TRBV5-6; tentative D call: TRBD1 (5 bases). The V end lost 4 bases, the J end lost 4 bases, and 14 bases lay between the germline ends. CDR3 size: 14 residues. Germline V gene lookup returns CDR1 SGHDT and CDR2 YYEEEE. CDR3 residues: CASSPIGGGTEAFF. For the CDR3, the DNA is TGTGCCAGCAGCCCGATTGGGGGAGGCACTGAAGCTTTCTTT.

This sequence joins TRBV5-8 and TRBJ2-3; the D gene is possibly TRBD2 (5 bases). The CDR3 consists of 14 residues. Per the germline V gene, CDR1 is SGHTS and CDR2 is YDEGEE. Trimming removed 4 bases at V and 1 base at J, with 10 bases between. The CDR3 region is CASSLGVGTDTQYF. The CDR3 bases are TGTGCCAGCAGCCTCGGGGTCGGCACAGATACGCAGTATTTT.

This chain joins TRBV5-5 and TRBJ1-3; 8 bases fit TRBD1. Germline-derived CDR1 and CDR2 are SGHKS and YYEKEE (reference sequence). CDR3 length: 17 amino acids. The V segment lost 1 base and the J segment 0 bases; nucleotides outside the gene matches: 6. Written as DNA, the CDR3 is TGTGCCAGCAGCTTGCAGGGGGCTGACGTCTCTGGAAACACCATATATTTT. This sequence encodes CASSLQGADVSGNTIYF.